The rows below give T cell receptor beta chains drawn from one sample of a study of regulatory T cells in long-lasting Graves disease. Each CDR3 protein is one row after TCRdb ran MiXCR on the multiplex PCR reads. The sample has about 240,000 distinct CDR3 sequences, over 20% seen once; the top ten hold approximately 15%. This specimen consisted of peripheral blood mononuclear cells (PBMCs), obtained at new diagnosis, from a patient treated with antithyroid drugs. These TCRs come from a female donor with Graves disease. CDR3s include the opening cysteine and the closing phenylalanine or tryptophan. Fields, in order: clone size, D gene, V gene, CDR3 length, J gene, CDR3 DNA, CDR3 protein. A D gene is named only where the DNA matches it firmly. Clone size is stated in some rows and not others, as once, few, many or a class when expanded.

NA	TRBD1	TRBV12-3/TRBV12-4	16	TRBJ2-3	TGTGCCAGCACGGGACAGGCGACTACTAGCACAGATACGCAGTATTTT	CASTGQATTSTDTQYF
many	NA	TRBV7-9	13	TRBJ2-5	TGTGCCAGCAGCGCAGGGTGGCAAGAGACCCAGTACTTC	CASSAGWQETQYF
NA	NA	TRBV15	12	TRBJ2-5	TGTGCCACCAGCAGATCTTTCGAGACCCAGTACTTC	CATSRSFETQYF
many	NA	TRBV11-1	13	TRBJ1-2	TGTGCCAGCAGTCTGCGACCGGATTATGGCTACACCTTC	CASSLRPDYGYTF
NA	NA	TRBV4-1	15	TRBJ2-1	TGCGCCAGCAGATTCCGGTTGAGCTCCTACAATGAGCAGTTCTTC	CASRFRLSSYNEQFF
many	NA	TRBV9	15	TRBJ1-1	TGTGCCAGCAGCGTAGGAAGGACAAGGGGGACTGAAGCTTTCTTT	CASSVGRTRGTEAFF
NA	TRBD2	TRBV20-1	16	TRBJ2-1	TGCAGTGCCAAAGCATTTCTTAGCGGGAGGACGAATGAGCAGTTCTTC	CSAKAFLSGRTNEQFF
many	NA	TRBV12-5	15	TRBJ2-1	TGTGCTAGTGGTCCCCGGGCGGGTTCCTACAATGAGCAGTTCTTC	CASGPRAGSYNEQFF
NA	TRBD2	TRBV6-5	17	TRBJ2-7	TGTGCCAGCAGTTACGACTCTTCGAGCGGGAGCTCCTACGAGCAGTACTTC	CASSYDSSSGSSYEQYF
many	TRBD1	TRBV6-5	17	TRBJ2-2	TGTGCCAGCAGTTACGGCCAGGGGGCCCTTGGGACCGGGGAGCTGTTTTTT	CASSYGQGALGTGELFF
NA	TRBD1	TRBV6-1	12	TRBJ1-5	TGTGCCAGCACCTCAGGGGGTCAGCCCCAGCATTTT	CASTSGGQPQHF
NA	TRBD2	TRBV7-6	16	TRBJ2-2	TGTGCCAGCAGCGTAGCGGGGGCCGCGAACACCGGGGAGCTGTTTTTT	CASSVAGAANTGELFF
NA	NA	TRBV5-1	15	TRBJ1-5	TGCGCCAGCAGCCCGGGACCCATTAGCAATCAGCCCCAGCATTTT	CASSPGPISNQPQHF
medium-sized	TRBD2	TRBV20-1	19	TRBJ2-3	TGCAGTGCCACCCCCCCTAGGACTAGCGAACCTTATGAGGGAGATACGCAGTATTTT	CSATPPRTSEPYEGDTQYF
many	NA	TRBV12-3/TRBV12-4	15	TRBJ1-6	TGTGCCAGCAGCGAGCGTAGGGGGAAATATTCACCCCTCCACTTT	CASSERRGKYSPLHF
many	NA	TRBV27	13	TRBJ1-2	TGTGCCAGCAGTTTTTTGGACAGAAAAGGCTACACCTTC	CASSFLDRKGYTF
NA	TRBD2	TRBV27	15	TRBJ2-7	TGTGCCAGCAGTTTAAATAGCGGGAGCTCGGGCGAGCAGTACTTC	CASSLNSGSSGEQYF
few	TRBD2	TRBV6-2/TRBV6-3	15	TRBJ2-1	TGTGCCAGCAGTGAAAGAGGACTAGCGGGCAATGAGCAGTTCTTC	CASSERGLAGNEQFF
many	NA	TRBV2	11	TRBJ2-5	TGTGCCAGCTGGAGCTCGGAGACCCAGTACTTC	CASWSSETQYF
NA	TRBD2	TRBV6-2/TRBV6-3	19	TRBJ2-7	TGTGCCAGCAGTTACTCGAAATGGGGGACTAGCTTTCTCCCGCACGAGCAGTACTTC	CASSYSKWGTSFLPHEQYF
NA	TRBD1	TRBV5-6	16	TRBJ2-2	TGTGCCAGCAGCTTGTGGACAGGGCGGTTTACCGGGGAGCTGTTTTTT	CASSLWTGRFTGELFF
many	NA	TRBV12-3/TRBV12-4	15	TRBJ2-2	TGTGCCAGCAGTTTGAATCAGGGTGACACCGGGGAGCTGTTTTTT	CASSLNQGDTGELFF
NA	TRBD2	TRBV29-1	14	TRBJ2-5	TGCAGCCTACAAGGACTGGCGGGGGAAGGGACCCAGTACTTC	CSLQGLAGEGTQYF
many	TRBD1	TRBV12-3/TRBV12-4	12	TRBJ2-7	TGTGCCAGCGGGACAGGCTTCTACGAGCAGTACTTC	CASGTGFYEQYF
NA	NA	TRBV4-3	19	TRBJ2-7	TGCGCCAGCAGCCAAGATCGTCCCCCCGGGTTTCTATCCCACTACGAGCAGTACTTC	CASSQDRPPGFLSHYEQYF
NA	TRBD2	TRBV24-1	16	TRBJ2-1	TGTGCCACCAGTGACAGCGGACTAGCGGGGAACAATGAGCAGTTCTTC	CATSDSGLAGNNEQFF
many	NA	TRBV6-2/TRBV6-3	14	TRBJ1-5	TGTGCCAGCAGTTCGGCGGGTAGCAATCAGCCCCAGCATTTT	CASSSAGSNQPQHF
many	NA	TRBV7-9	14	TRBJ2-7	TGTGCCAGCAGCTTAAAACAGGGTCCTTACGAGCAGTACTTC	CASSLKQGPYEQYF
many	TRBD2	TRBV12-5	16	TRBJ2-1	TGTGCTAGTGGTTTGGTAGAGGGAGGGCCGTGGAATGAGCAGTTCTTC	CASGLVEGGPWNEQFF
many	NA	TRBV28	17	TRBJ1-5	TGTGCCAGCAGCCTAACCCCCCACGGGATAGGCAATCAGCCCCAGCATTTT	CASSLTPHGIGNQPQHF
once	NA	TRBV10-3	13	TRBJ1-4	TGTGCCACCAAACAGGGAGGGGAGGAGAAACTGTTTTTT	CATKQGGEEKLFF
many	NA	TRBV20-1	12	TRBJ2-5	TGCAGTGCTAAAAGGGGCCCGGAGACCCAGTACTTC	CSAKRGPETQYF
NA	TRBD1	TRBV5-6	14	TRBJ1-2	TGTGCCAGCAGCTTGGGGGACAGGGTGGATGGCTACACCTTC	CASSLGDRVDGYTF
few	TRBD1	TRBV19	15	TRBJ2-7	TGTGCCAGTAGTACTGGGGACAGACCCAAATACGAGCAGTACTTC	CASSTGDRPKYEQYF
many	TRBD1	TRBV6-1	16	TRBJ2-1	TGTGCCAGCGGCCTAACAGGGGATTCCTCCTACAATGAGCAGTTCTTC	CASGLTGDSSYNEQFF
NA	NA	TRBV18	17	TRBJ2-3	TGTGCCAGCTCACCAAAAACTAGAACTTCTAGCACAGATACGCAGTATTTT	CASSPKTRTSSTDTQYF
many	NA	TRBV11-3	12	TRBJ1-4	TGTGCCAGCAGCGAAATCCCTGAAAAACTGTTTTTT	CASSEIPEKLFF
NA	NA	TRBV7-2	15	TRBJ1-5	TGTGCCAGCAGCCCGATGTCGGGGGCTGATCAGCCCCAGCATTTT	CASSPMSGADQPQHF
NA	NA	TRBV10-3	15	TRBJ1-1	TGTGCCATCAGCCACGATTTGGACAAGAACACTGAAGCTTTCTTT	CAISHDLDKNTEAFF
NA	NA	TRBV13	15	TRBJ2-1	TGTGCCAGCAGCTTCTGGCAGGGGACAAGCGATGAGCAGTTCTTC	CASSFWQGTSDEQFF
many	NA	TRBV12-3/TRBV12-4	14	TRBJ2-5	TGTGCCAGCAATCGCAGGGGAGGGCAAGAGACCCAGTACTTC	CASNRRGGQETQYF
many	TRBD1	TRBV5-1	15	TRBJ1-6	TGCGCCAGCAGCATCCCGGGACAGGGTCTTTCACCCCTCCACTTT	CASSIPGQGLSPLHF
NA	NA	TRBV4-2	16	TRBJ1-4	TGTGCCAGCAGCCAACCGACACAGGGCTTGGAAGAAAAACTGTTTTTT	CASSQPTQGLEEKLFF
few	NA	TRBV5-5	14	TRBJ1-2	TGTGCCAGCAATCCCGAGCGGGGTTCCTATGGCTACACCTTC	CASNPERGSYGYTF
few	NA	TRBV29-1	12	TRBJ1-2	TGCAGCGTTGTTCGATCAGGGGCTGGCTACACCTTC	CSVVRSGAGYTF
NA	TRBD1	TRBV12-3/TRBV12-4	15	TRBJ2-2	TGTGCCAGCACCCGGGGACAGGGAGTCACCGGGGAGCTGTTTTTT	CASTRGQGVTGELFF
many	NA	TRBV12-3/TRBV12-4	12	TRBJ2-7	TGTGCCAGCAGTCCAAGCTCCTACGAGCAGTACTTC	CASSPSSYEQYF
NA	NA	TRBV5-1	14	TRBJ2-2	TGCGCCAGCAGGGTCCCAGGAGGGACCGGGGAGCTGTTTTTT	CASRVPGGTGELFF
few	NA	TRBV5-1	14	TRBJ2-5	TGCGCCAGCAGCTTGGGAAAATCCCAAGAGACCCAGTACTTC	CASSLGKSQETQYF
many	NA	TRBV29-1	16	TRBJ1-2	TGCAGCGTGGAAGGGACCGAGACCTCCCCGAGGTTTGGCTACACCTTC	CSVEGTETSPRFGYTF
many	TRBD2	TRBV29-1	13	TRBJ2-7	TGCAGCGTTGACATAGCGGGAGGCTACGAGCAGTACTTC	CSVDIAGGYEQYF
few	TRBD2	TRBV18	17	TRBJ2-4	TGTGCCAGCTCACTTACCTTTAGCGGGAGAACCAAAAACATTCAGTACTTC	CASSLTFSGRTKNIQYF
many	NA	TRBV7-3	13	TRBJ2-7	TGTGCCAGCAGCCCTGAATCGGGAGAAGAGCAGTACTTC	CASSPESGEEQYF
many	NA	TRBV15	14	TRBJ2-7	TGTGCCACCAGCAGAGATCTGACCTCCTACGAGCAGTACTTC	CATSRDLTSYEQYF
many	TRBD2	TRBV6-5	16	TRBJ2-1	TGTGCCAGCAGTTACTCGCCTAGCGGGCCCTACAATGAGCAGTTCTTC	CASSYSPSGPYNEQFF